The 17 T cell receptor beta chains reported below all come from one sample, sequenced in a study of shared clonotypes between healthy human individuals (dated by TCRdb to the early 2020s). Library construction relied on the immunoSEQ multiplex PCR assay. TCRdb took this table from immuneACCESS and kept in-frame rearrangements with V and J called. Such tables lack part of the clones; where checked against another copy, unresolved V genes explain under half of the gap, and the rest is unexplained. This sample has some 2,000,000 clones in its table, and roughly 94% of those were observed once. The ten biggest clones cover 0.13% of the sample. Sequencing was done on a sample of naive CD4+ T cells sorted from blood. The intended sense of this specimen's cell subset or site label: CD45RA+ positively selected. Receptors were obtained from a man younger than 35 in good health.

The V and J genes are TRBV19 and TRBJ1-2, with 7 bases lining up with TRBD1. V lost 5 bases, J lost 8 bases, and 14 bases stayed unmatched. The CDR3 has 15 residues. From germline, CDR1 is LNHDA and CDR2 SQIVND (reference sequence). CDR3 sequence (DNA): TGTGCCAGTAGTTCGGGACAGACCTACACCGGCGGCTACACCTTC. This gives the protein CASSSGQTYTGGYTF.

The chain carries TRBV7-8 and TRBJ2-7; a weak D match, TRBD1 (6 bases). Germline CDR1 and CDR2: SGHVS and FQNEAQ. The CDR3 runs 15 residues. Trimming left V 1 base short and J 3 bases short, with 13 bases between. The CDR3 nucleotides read TGTGCCAGCAGCTTAGGGAGGACAGCCCACTACGAGCAGTACTTC. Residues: CASSLGRTAHYEQYF.

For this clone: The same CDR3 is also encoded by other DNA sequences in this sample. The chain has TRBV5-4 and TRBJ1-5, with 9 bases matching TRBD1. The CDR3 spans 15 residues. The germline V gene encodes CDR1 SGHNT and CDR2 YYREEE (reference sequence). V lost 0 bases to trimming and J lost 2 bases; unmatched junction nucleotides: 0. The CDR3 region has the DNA TGTGCCAGCAGCTTGGGGACAGGGGGCAATCAGCCCCAGCATTTT. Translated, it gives CASSLGTGGNQPQHF. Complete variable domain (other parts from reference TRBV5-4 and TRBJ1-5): ETGVTQSPTHLIKTRGQQVTLRCSSQSGHNTVSWYQQALGQGPQFIFQYYREEENGRGNFPPRFSGLQFPNYSSELNVNALELDDSALYLCASSLGTGGNQPQHFGDGTRLSIL.

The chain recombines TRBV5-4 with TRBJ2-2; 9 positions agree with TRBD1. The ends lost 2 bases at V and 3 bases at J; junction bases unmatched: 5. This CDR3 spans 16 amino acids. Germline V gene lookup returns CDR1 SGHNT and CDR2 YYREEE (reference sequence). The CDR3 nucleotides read TGTGCCAGCAGCTTACCGGACAGGGGATACACCGGGGAGCTGTTTTTT. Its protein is CASSLPDRGYTGELFF. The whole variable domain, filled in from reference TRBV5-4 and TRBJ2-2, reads ETGVTQSPTHLIKTRGQQVTLRCSSQSGHNTVSWYQQALGQGPQFIFQYYREEENGRGNFPPRFSGLQFPNYSSELNVNALELDDSALYLCASSLPDRGYTGELFFGEGSRLTVL.

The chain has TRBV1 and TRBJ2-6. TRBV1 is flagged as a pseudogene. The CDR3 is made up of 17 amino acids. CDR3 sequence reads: CTSRVCQRSSGANVLTF. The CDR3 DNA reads TGCACCAGCAGGGTTTGCCAACGATCCTCTGGGGCCAACGTCCTGACTTTC.

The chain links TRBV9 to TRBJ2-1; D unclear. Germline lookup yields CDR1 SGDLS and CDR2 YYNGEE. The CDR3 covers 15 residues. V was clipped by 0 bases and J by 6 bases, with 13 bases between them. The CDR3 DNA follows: TGTGCCAGCAGCGTAGTATCTTGGGGAATCAATGAGCAGTTCTTC. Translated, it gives CASSVVSWGINEQFF.

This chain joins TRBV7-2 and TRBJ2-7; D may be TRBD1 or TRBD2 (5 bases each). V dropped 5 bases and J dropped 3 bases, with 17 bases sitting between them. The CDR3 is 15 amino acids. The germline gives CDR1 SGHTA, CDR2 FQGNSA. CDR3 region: CASSQSGPIIYEQYF. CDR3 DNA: TGTGCCAGCAGCCAATCGGGACCGATAATCTACGAGCAGTACTTC.

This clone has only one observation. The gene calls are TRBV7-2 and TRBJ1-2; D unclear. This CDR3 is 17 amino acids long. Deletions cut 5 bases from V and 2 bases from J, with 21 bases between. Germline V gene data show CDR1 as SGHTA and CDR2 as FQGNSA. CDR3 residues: CASSPKAAELTNYGYTF. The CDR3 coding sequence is TGTGCCAGCAGCCCCAAAGCGGCGGAACTAACGAACTATGGCTACACCTTC.

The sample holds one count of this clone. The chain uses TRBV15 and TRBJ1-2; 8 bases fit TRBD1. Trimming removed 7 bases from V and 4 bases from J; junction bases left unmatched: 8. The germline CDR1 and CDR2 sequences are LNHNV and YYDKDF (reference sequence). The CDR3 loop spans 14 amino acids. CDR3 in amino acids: CATMAGGSAYGYTF. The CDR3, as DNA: TGTGCCACCATGGCAGGGGGCAGTGCCTATGGCTACACCTTC.

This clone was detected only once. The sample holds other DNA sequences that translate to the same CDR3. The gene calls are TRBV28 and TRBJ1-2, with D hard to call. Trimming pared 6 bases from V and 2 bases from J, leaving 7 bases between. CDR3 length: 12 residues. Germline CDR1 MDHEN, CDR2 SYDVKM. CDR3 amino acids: CASSGLNYGYTF. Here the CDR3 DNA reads TGTGCCAGCAGCGGTCTGAACTATGGCTACACCTTC.

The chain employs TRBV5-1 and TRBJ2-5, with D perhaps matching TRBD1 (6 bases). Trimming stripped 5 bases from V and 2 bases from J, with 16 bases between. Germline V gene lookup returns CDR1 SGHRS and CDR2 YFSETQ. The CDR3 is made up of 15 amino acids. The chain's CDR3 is CASRREGTPQETQYF. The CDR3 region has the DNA TGCGCCAGCAGGCGTGAAGGGACACCACAAGAGACCCAGTACTTC.

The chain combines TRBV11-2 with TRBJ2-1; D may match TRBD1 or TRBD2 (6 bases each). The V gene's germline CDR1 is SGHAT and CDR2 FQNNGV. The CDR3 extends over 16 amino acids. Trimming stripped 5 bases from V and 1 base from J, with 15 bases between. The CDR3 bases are TGTGCCAGCAGCAGAGAGAGGGGGGTTTCCTACAATGAGCAGTTCTTC. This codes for CASSRERGVSYNEQFF.

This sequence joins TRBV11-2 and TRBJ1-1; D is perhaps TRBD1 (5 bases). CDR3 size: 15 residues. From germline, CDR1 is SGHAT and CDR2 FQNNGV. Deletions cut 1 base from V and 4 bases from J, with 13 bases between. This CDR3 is CASSLGQSGGTEAFF. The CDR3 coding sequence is TGTGCCAGCAGCTTAGGACAGAGCGGGGGCACTGAAGCTTTCTTT.

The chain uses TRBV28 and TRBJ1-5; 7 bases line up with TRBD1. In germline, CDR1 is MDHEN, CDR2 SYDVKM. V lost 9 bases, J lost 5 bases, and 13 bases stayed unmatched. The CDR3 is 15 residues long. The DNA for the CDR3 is TGTGCCAGTGTTCGACAGGGCGGAGGTCATCAGCCCCAGCATTTT. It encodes CASVRQGGGHQPQHF.

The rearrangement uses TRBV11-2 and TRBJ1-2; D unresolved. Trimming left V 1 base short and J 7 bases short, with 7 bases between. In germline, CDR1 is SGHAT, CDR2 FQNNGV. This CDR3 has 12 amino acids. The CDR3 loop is CASSLAGSGYTF. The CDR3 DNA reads TGTGCCAGCAGCTTAGCCGGATCTGGCTACACCTTC.

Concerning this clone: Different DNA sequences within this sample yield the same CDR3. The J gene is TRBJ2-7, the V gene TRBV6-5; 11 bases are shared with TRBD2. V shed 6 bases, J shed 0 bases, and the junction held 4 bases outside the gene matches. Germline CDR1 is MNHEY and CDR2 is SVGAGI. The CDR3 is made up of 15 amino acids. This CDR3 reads CASSRGTSGSYEQYF. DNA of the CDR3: TGTGCCAGCAGCCGCGGGACTAGCGGCTCCTACGAGCAGTACTTC.

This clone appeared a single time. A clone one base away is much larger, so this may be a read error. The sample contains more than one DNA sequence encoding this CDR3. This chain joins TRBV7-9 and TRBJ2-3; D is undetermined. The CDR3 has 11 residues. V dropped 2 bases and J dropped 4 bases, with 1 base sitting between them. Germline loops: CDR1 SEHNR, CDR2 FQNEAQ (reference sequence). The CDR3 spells CASSLPDTQYF. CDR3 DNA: TGTGCCAGCAGCTTACCAGATACGCAGTATTTT.